One and the same sample provided the 31 T cell receptor beta chains below, sequenced in a study of CD8+CD57+ T cells in acquired aplastic anemia. Genomic DNA acted as the template from which TCR beta VDJ combination and CDR3 sequence profiling were carried out. TCRdb re-called the reads through MiXCR, storing one row per CDR3 protein. There are around 430,000 distinct CDR3 sequences in the sample; roughly a third occur only once, and 0.75% to 0.95% lies in the top ten. By flow cytometry, patients selected for sequencing had shown an expansion of CD8+CD57+ cells. Sequencing input: sorted CD4+, CD8+, or CD8+CD57+ T cells (not recorded which) from PBMCs. Receptors originate from a human donor with aplastic anemia.

Many counts were recorded for this clonotype. The rearrangement joins TRBV15 to TRBJ1-1; 7 nucleotides line up with TRBD1. The CDR3 totals 16 residues. V was pared by 0 bases and J by 6 bases, with 10 bases of the junction left unmatched. The germline gives CDR1 LNHNV, CDR2 YYDKDF (reference sequence). CDR3 DNA sequence: TGTGCCACCAGCAGAGATTGGATAGGGGGCGCATCTGAAGCTTTCTTT. Amino acids: CATSRDWIGGASEAFF.

The rearrangement links TRBV2 to TRBJ2-7; TRBD1 matches 9 bases. V shed 6 bases, J shed 5 bases, and the junction held 5 bases outside the gene matches. Germline V lookup: CDR1 SNHLY, CDR2 FYNNEI. The length of the CDR3 is 13 residues. The CDR3 sequence is CASRRTGANEQYF. The CDR3 nucleotides are TGTGCCAGCAGACGGACAGGGGCCAACGAGCAGTACTTC.

This clonotype was counted many times. V is TRBV20-1 and J is TRBJ2-7, with 7 bases fitting TRBD1. The CDR3 consists of 14 residues. The germline CDR1 and CDR2 sequences are DFQATT and SNEGSKA (reference sequence). With 3 bases clipped from V and 2 bases from J, the junction kept 7 bases outside the gene matches. CDR3 sequence reads: CSARNRDRTYEQYF. The CDR3 DNA is TGCAGTGCTAGGAACCGGGACAGAACCTACGAGCAGTACTTC.

With respect to this clonotype: Since a much larger clone is just one base distant, this may be a read error. CDR3 amino acids: CSARALGNNNQPQHF. CDR3 nucleotides: TGCAGTGCTAGGGCGCTCGGTAATAACAATCAGCCCCAGCATTTT. J is TRBJ1-5 and V is TRBV20-1, with unresolved D. Per the germline V gene, CDR1 is DFQATT and CDR2 is SNEGSKA (reference sequence). The length of the CDR3 is 15 residues. The V end lost 3 bases, the J end lost 3 bases, and 15 bases lay between the germline ends.

This clonotype has a count of ten or more. For the CDR3, the DNA is TGCAGTGCTAGGAGAAGACAGGGTGAGACCCAGTACTTC. It translates to CSARRRQGETQYF. The rearrangement uses TRBV20-1 and TRBJ2-5; 7 nucleotides match TRBD1. Unmatched junction bases numbered 6, after V lost 3 bases and J lost 5 bases. The germline gives CDR1 DFQATT, CDR2 SNEGSKA (reference sequence). The CDR3 loop spans 13 amino acids.

In its sample, this clonotype was seen many times. This chain connects TRBV19 to TRBJ2-7; 10 bases align to TRBD2. Germline loops: CDR1 LNHDA, CDR2 SQIVND (reference sequence). V was pared by 5 bases and J by 6 bases, with 16 bases of the junction left unmatched. This CDR3 is built from 17 residues. This CDR3 is CASSRGASGGFHPEQYF. In nucleotides, the CDR3 is TGTGCCAGTAGTCGAGGTGCTAGCGGGGGTTTCCATCCCGAGCAGTACTTC.

This clonotype was recorded a few times. V gene TRBV11-1 combines with J gene TRBJ1-4; the match to TRBD1 covers 7 bases. Germline V lookup: CDR1 SGHAT, CDR2 FQDESV (reference sequence). Unmatched junction bases numbered 15, after V lost 6 bases and J lost 8 bases. This CDR3 is built from 16 residues. CDR3 sequence: CASSVPGGTANEKLFF. The CDR3 region has the DNA TGTGCCAGCAGTGTACCCGGTGGGACAGCGAACGAAAAACTGTTTTTT.

The chain carries TRBV14 and TRBJ2-7, with a weak D call TRBD1 (5 bases). The CDR3 covers 16 residues. Per the germline V gene, CDR1 is SGHDN and CDR2 is FVKESK. Trimming took 4 bases from V and 0 from J, leaving 16 bases between them. CDR3 amino acids: CASSPWGRDFSYEQYF. The CDR3 region has the DNA TGTGCCAGCAGCCCGTGGGGCAGGGATTTCTCCTACGAGCAGTACTTC.

This clonotype has ten or more counts. V usage is TRBV19 and J usage is TRBJ2-7; TRBD2 matches 7 bases. Germline V CDR1 and CDR2: LNHDA, SQIVND (reference sequence). The CDR3 is made up of 14 amino acids. V was pared by 2 bases and J by 2 bases, with 3 bases of the junction left unmatched. Written as DNA, the CDR3 is TGTGCCAGTAGTATACAGCGGGGACCCTACGAGCAGTACTTC. Its translation is CASSIQRGPYEQYF.

This clonotype was observed a handful of times. V usage is TRBV25-1 and J usage is TRBJ2-7; possibly TRBD1 for D (6 bases). The ends were cut back, 6 bases at V and 1 base at J, with 13 bases in the middle. The CDR3 length is 14 residues. Germline V gives CDR1 MGHDK, CDR2 SYGVNS. The CDR3 region is CASSQGGRSYEQYF. DNA of the CDR3: TGTGCCAGCAGCCAAGGGGGAAGGTCCTACGAGCAGTACTTC.

This chain joins TRBV20-1 and TRBJ1-2; a possible D gene is TRBD1 (6 bases). The CDR3 runs 14 residues. Per the germline V gene, CDR1 is DFQATT and CDR2 is SNEGSKA (reference sequence). V was shortened by 2 bases and J by 8 bases, with 18 bases between the two germline ends. This CDR3 is CSARTPGTTIGYTF. CDR3 DNA sequence: TGCAGTGCTAGAACCCCCGGGACAACTATAGGCTACACCTTC.

In the case of this clonotype: The CDR3 ends on some other residue instead of the conserved phenylalanine or tryptophan, so this is likely a read error. The chain carries TRBV9 and TRBJ1-1; a possible D gene is TRBD1 (5 bases). Per germline, CDR1 SGDLS and CDR2 YYNGEE. The CDR3 runs to 16 residues. V was pared by 0 bases and J by 0 bases, with 12 bases between. The CDR3 reads CASSVGGGMMNTEAFL. The CDR3 nucleotides read TGTGCCAGCAGCGTAGGGGGGGGGATGATGAACACTGAAGCTTTCCTT.

This clonotype was detected ten times or more. The rearrangement uses TRBV29-1 and TRBJ1-5; 9 nucleotides line up with TRBD1. The CDR3 contains 13 residues. The germline V gene has CDR1 SQVTM and CDR2 ANQGSEA. The V gene end was trimmed by 6 bases and the J gene end by 4 bases; junction bases not matched to a gene: 4. In nucleotides, the CDR3 is TGCAGCGTCACCGGGACAGGGAATCAGCCCCAGCATTTT. Translated, it gives CSVTGTGNQPQHF.

Points on this clonotype: A read error may account for a junction end that differs from germline. The chain uses TRBV3-1 and TRBJ1-1; 7 positions agree with TRBD1. The CDR3 contains 14 residues. Germline CDR1 is LGHDT and CDR2 is YNNKEL (reference sequence). CDR3 residues: CASSEGQFNTGAFF. The CDR3, as DNA: TGTGCCAGCAGCGAGGGACAGTTCAACACTGGAGCTTTCTTT.

This clonotype came up a few times. V usage is TRBV7-6 and J usage is TRBJ2-1; D possibly uses TRBD1 or TRBD2 (5 bases each). CDR3 length equals 14 residues. CDR1 and CDR2 from the germline V gene are SGHVS and FNYEAQ. Trimming took off 2 bases at V and 5 bases at J, with 10 bases between the two ends. The CDR3 nucleotides are TGTGCCAGCAGCTTACCGGGGACGCACAATGAGCAGTTCTTC. Amino acid sequence: CASSLPGTHNEQFF.

This clonotype appeared a few times. The genes are TRBV20-1 and TRBJ2-1; TRBD1 agrees at 9 bases. The V segment lost 6 bases and the J segment 4 bases; nucleotides outside the gene matches: 7. The CDR3 has 14 amino acids. Germline lookup yields CDR1 DFQATT and CDR2 SNEGSKA (reference sequence). This CDR3 reads CSALGQGEYNEQFF. DNA of the CDR3: TGCAGTGCATTGGGACAGGGTGAATACAATGAGCAGTTCTTC.

V gene TRBV5-5 combines with J gene TRBJ1-5, with TRBD1 as a possible D gene (6 bases). The CDR3 covers 15 residues. CDR1 and CDR2 from the germline V gene are SGHKS and YYEKEE (reference sequence). V was clipped by 0 bases and J by 9 bases, with 16 bases between them. CDR3 nucleotides: TGTGCCAGCAGCTTGGGTACGCAGGGGTGGCGGCCCCAGCATTTT. This encodes CASSLGTQGWRPQHF.

This clonotype was observed at least ten times. The chain carries TRBV20-1 and TRBJ1-5; D possibly corresponds to TRBD1 (6 bases). Germline assignment: CDR1 DFQATT and CDR2 SNEGSKA (reference sequence). There are 15 residues in the CDR3. Trimming took 2 bases from V and 4 from J, leaving 15 bases between them. The CDR3 reads CSARKLTGGNQPQHF. The DNA of the CDR3 is TGCAGTGCTAGAAAACTGACAGGAGGTAATCAGCCCCAGCATTTT.

This chain joins TRBV12-5 and TRBJ1-1, with D maybe TRBD1 (6 bases). The V gene's germline CDR1 is LGHNT and CDR2 FRNRAP. V lost 5 bases to trimming and J lost 4 bases, with 23 bases between them. This CDR3 spans 17 amino acids. CDR3 protein: CASGPFPREGVGTEAFF. The CDR3 region has the DNA TGTGCTAGTGGTCCATTTCCCCGCGAGGGGGTCGGCACTGAAGCTTTCTTT.

V is TRBV11-2 and J is TRBJ1-2, with a weak D call TRBD1 (5 bases). This CDR3 comprises 15 residues. Germline-derived CDR1 and CDR2 are SGHAT and FQNNGV. V was clipped by 4 bases and J by 5 bases, with 17 bases between them. DNA of the CDR3: TGTGCCAGCAGCTCCACGAGACAGTTCGGGTATGGCTACACCTTC. Translating it yields CASSSTRQFGYGYTF.

The V gene is TRBV2, the J gene TRBJ1-2, with 9 bases that match TRBD1. The CDR3 spans 14 residues. Germline trimming cut 8 bases from V and 4 bases from J; bases unmatched to any gene: 8. Germline loops: CDR1 SNHLY, CDR2 FYNNEI. The DNA of the CDR3 is TGTGCCAGCTTACCGGGACAGGGTGCCTATGGCTACACCTTC. Its protein product is CASLPGQGAYGYTF. Full variable domain (rest looked up from reference TRBV2 and TRBJ1-2): EPEVTQTPSHQVTQMGQEVILRCVPISNHLYFYWYRQILGQKVEFLVSFYNNEISEKSEIFDDQFSVERPDGSNFTLKIRSTKLEDSAMYFCASLPGQGAYGYTFGSGTRLTVV.

Written as DNA, the CDR3 is TGTGCCAGCAGTTACTCGTCTGGGGCATCTGGAAACACCATATATTTT. Protein: CASSYSSGASGNTIYF. This chain joins TRBV6-5 and TRBJ1-3; D possibly corresponds to TRBD1 (5 bases). The CDR3 runs 16 residues. With 0 bases removed from V and 1 base from J, the gap between germline ends came to 10 bases. From germline, CDR1 is MNHEY and CDR2 SVGAGI.

This clonotype appeared a single time. This chain links TRBV29-1 with TRBJ1-2; 8 bases map to TRBD1. V lost 2 bases and J lost 7; bases outside the gene matches: 12. Germline CDR1 SQVTM, CDR2 ANQGSEA. This CDR3 comprises 15 residues. The CDR3 nucleotides read TGCAGCGTTGAACACTCCGTGACAGGGGTGTTTGGCTACACCTTC. It specifies CSVEHSVTGVFGYTF.

This clonotype was detected ten times or more. The J gene is TRBJ1-6, the V gene TRBV5-6; no firm D call. The V end was cut by 2 bases, the J end by 9 bases, with 12 bases between. CDR1 is SGHDT, CDR2 YYEEEE, per germline. The CDR3 runs to 14 residues. The CDR3 region has the DNA TGTGCCAGCAGCTTCAAGGGATGGGTTTCACCCCTCCACTTT. Protein product: CASSFKGWVSPLHF.

Worth noting for this clonotype: Compared with germline, one end of the junction differs, possibly owing to a read error. The chain joins TRBV7-2 to TRBJ1-1; D not certain. The CDR3 consists of 9 residues. Germline lookup yields CDR1 SGHTA and CDR2 FQGNSA. CDR3 DNA sequence: TGTGCCAGCAGCCCCAACCGGGGCTTT. Residues: CASSPNRGF.

V gene TRBV10-3 combines with J gene TRBJ1-1; D is uncertain. Trimming removed 5 bases at V and 0 bases at J, with 22 bases between. Germline assignment: CDR1 ENHRY and CDR2 SYGVKD. The CDR3 loop spans 18 amino acids. CDR3 DNA sequence: TGTGCCATCAGTTCCCGGACCCCCCGGGCAGGCATGAACACTGAAGCTTTCTTT. This translates into CAISSRTPRAGMNTEAFF.

This clonotype was observed at least ten times. The chain recombines TRBV20-1 with TRBJ1-1, with TRBD1 matching 9 bases. The CDR3 runs to 13 residues. V gave up 4 bases and J gave up 5 bases; unmatched junction bases: 5. The germline V gene has CDR1 DFQATT and CDR2 SNEGSKA (reference sequence). CDR3 in amino acids: CSATDRGGTEAFF. In DNA form, the CDR3 reads TGCAGTGCTACCGACAGGGGGGGGACTGAAGCTTTCTTT.

V is TRBV24-1 and J is TRBJ2-7; 9 nucleotides align to TRBD2. From germline, CDR1 is KGHDR and CDR2 SFDVKD. The trim removed 6 bases at V and 7 bases at J, leaving 6 bases unmatched. This CDR3 contains 13 residues. Written as DNA, the CDR3 is TGTGCCACCAGTCGGCTAGCGGGATCGGAGCAGTACTTC. Amino acids: CATSRLAGSEQYF.

The V gene is TRBV10-2, the J gene TRBJ2-3, with TRBD1 identical over 10 bases. The CDR3 spans 16 residues. V shed 7 bases, J shed 7 bases, and the junction held 14 bases outside the gene matches. Per germline, CDR1 WSHSY and CDR2 SAAADI. CDR3 nucleotide sequence: TGCGCCAGCACCTCAGGAGGGACAGGGGCAGGGTATACGCAGTATTTT. Amino acids: CASTSGGTGAGYTQYF.

This clonotype has just one count. This chain links TRBV10-2 with TRBJ2-7, with TRBD2 matching 12 bases. The V segment lost 5 bases and the J segment 2 bases; nucleotides outside the gene matches: 7. The CDR3 is 16 amino acids. Looked up from germline, CDR1 is WSHSY and CDR2 is SAAADI. CDR3 nucleotide sequence: TGCGCCAGCAGTACCCCCCGGACTAGCGGGACCTACGAGCAGTACTTC. It codes for CASSTPRTSGTYEQYF.

Regarding this clonotype: One junction end does not reproduce the germline sequence, and a read error may be involved. The genes are TRBV10-1 and TRBJ1-5; 7 nucleotides match TRBD1. Germline V gene data show CDR1 as WNHNN and CDR2 as SYGVQD (reference sequence). The CDR3 length is 15 residues. DNA for the CDR3: TGTGCCAGCACAAGACAGGGAAATAGCAATCAGCCCCAGCATTTT. As protein: CASTRQGNSNQPQHF.